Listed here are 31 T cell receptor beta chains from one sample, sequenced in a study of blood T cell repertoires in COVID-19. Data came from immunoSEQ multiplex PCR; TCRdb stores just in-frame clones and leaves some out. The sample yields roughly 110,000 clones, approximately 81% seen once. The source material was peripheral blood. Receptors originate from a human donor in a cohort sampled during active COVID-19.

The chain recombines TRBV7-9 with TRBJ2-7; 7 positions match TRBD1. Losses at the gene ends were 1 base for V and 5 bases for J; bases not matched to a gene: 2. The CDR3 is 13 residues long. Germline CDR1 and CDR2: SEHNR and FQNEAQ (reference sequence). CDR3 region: CASSLGTGDEQYF. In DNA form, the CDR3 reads TGTGCCAGCAGCTTAGGGACAGGAGACGAGCAGTACTTC. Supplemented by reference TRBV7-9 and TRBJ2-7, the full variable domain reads DTGVSQNPRHKITKRGQNVTFRCDPISEHNRLYWYRQTLGQGPEFLTYFQNEAQLEKSRLLSDRFSAERPKGSFSTLEIQRTEQGDSAMYLCASSLGTGDEQYFGPGTRLTVT.

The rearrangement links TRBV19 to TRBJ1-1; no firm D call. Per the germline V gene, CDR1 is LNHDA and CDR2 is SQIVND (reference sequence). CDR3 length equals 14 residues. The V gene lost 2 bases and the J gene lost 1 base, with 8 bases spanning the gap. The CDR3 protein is CASSISHWNTEAFF. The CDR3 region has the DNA TGTGCCAGTAGTATATCCCACTGGAACACTGAAGCTTTCTTT.

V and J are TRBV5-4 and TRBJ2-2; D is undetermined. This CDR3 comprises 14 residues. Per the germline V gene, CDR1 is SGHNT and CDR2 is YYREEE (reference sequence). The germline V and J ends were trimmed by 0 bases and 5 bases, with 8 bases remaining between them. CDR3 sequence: CASSLDPGTGELFF. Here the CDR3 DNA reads TGTGCCAGCAGCTTGGACCCGGGTACCGGGGAGCTGTTTTTT.

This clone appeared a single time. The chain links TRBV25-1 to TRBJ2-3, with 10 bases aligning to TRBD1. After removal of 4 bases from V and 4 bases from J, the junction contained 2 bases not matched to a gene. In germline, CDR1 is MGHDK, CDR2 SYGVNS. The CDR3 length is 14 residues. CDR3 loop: CASSGQGAPDTQYF. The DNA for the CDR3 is TGTGCCAGCAGTGGACAGGGGGCCCCAGATACGCAGTATTTT.

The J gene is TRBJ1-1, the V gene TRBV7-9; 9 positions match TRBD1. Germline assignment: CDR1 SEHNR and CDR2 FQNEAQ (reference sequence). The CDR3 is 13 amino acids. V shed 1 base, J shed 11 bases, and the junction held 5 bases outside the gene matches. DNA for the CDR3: TGTGCCAGCAGCTTAGTGGGACAGGGCTTGGCTTTCTTT. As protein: CASSLVGQGLAFF.

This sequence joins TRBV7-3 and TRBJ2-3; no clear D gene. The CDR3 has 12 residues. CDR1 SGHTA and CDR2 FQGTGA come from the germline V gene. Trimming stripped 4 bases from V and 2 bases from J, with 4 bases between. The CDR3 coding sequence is TGTGCCAGCAGCTCCTTCACAGATACGCAGTATTTT. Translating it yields CASSSFTDTQYF.

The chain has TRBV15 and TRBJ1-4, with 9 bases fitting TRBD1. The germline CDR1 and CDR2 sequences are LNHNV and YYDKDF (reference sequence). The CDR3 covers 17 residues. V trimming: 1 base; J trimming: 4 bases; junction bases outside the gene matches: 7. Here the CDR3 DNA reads TGTGCCACCAGCAGAGCCGGGACAGGGAGTCTTAATGAAAAACTGTTTTTT. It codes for CATSRAGTGSLNEKLFF.

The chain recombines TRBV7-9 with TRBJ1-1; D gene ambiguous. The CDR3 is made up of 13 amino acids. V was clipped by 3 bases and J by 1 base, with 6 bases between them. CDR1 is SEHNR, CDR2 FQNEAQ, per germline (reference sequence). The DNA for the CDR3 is TGTGCCAGCAGCTTCCAGGAGAACACTGAAGCTTTCTTT. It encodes CASSFQENTEAFF.

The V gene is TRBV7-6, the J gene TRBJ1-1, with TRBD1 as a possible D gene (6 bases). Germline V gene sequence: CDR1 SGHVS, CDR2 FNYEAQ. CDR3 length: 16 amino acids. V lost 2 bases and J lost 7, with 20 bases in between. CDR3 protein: CASSLTRMAGAVEAFF. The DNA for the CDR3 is TGTGCCAGCAGCTTAACCCGGATGGCAGGGGCCGTTGAAGCTTTCTTT.

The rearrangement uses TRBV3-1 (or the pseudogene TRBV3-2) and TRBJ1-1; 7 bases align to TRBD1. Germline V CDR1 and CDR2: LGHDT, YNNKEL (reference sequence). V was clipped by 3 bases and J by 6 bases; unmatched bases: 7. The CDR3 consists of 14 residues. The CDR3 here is CASSQRTGRSEAFF. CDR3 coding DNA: TGTGCCAGCAGCCAGAGGACAGGAAGATCTGAAGCTTTCTTT.

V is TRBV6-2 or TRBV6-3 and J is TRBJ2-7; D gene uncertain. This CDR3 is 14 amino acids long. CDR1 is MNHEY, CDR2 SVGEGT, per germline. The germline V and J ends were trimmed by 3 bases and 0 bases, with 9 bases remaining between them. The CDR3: CASSYGDYSYEQYF. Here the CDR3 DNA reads TGTGCCAGCAGTTATGGAGATTACTCCTACGAGCAGTACTTC.

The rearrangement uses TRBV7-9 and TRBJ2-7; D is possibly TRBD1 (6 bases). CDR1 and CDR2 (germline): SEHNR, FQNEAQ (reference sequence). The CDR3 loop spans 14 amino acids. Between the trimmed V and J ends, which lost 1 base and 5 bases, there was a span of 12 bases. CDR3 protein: CASSLGSGVDEQYF. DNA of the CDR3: TGTGCCAGCAGCTTAGGTTCAGGGGTTGACGAGCAGTACTTC. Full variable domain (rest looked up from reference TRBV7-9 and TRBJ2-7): DTGVSQNPRHKITKRGQNVTFRCDPISEHNRLYWYRQTLGQGPEFLTYFQNEAQLEKSRLLSDRFSAERPKGSFSTLEIQRTEQGDSAMYLCASSLGSGVDEQYFGPGTRLTVT.

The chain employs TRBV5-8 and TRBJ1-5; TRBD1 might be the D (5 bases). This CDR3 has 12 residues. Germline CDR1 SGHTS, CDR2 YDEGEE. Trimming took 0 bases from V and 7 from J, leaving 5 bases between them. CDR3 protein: CASSLEGQPQHF. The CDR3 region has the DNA TGTGCCAGCAGCTTGGAGGGGCAGCCCCAGCATTTT.

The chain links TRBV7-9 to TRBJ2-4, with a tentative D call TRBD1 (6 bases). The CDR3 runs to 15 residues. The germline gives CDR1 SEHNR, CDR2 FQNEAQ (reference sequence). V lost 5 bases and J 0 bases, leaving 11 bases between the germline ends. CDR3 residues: CASSQGTIAKNIQYF. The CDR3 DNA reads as TGTGCCAGCAGCCAAGGGACAATAGCCAAAAACATTCAGTACTTC.

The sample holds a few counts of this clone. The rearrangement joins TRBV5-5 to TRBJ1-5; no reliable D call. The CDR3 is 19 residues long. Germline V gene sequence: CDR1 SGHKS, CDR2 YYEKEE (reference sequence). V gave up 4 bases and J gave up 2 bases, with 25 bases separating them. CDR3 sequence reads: CASSPSFWEGTEGNQPQHF. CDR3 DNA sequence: TGTGCCAGCAGCCCATCTTTTTGGGAGGGAACGGAGGGCAATCAGCCCCAGCATTTT.

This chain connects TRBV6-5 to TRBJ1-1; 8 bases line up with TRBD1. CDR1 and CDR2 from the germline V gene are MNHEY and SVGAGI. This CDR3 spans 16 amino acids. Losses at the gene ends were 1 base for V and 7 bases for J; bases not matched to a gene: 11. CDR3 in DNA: TGTGCCAGCAGTTACTGGACAGGGAAACGAGATAATGAAGCTTTCTTT. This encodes CASSYWTGKRDNEAFF.

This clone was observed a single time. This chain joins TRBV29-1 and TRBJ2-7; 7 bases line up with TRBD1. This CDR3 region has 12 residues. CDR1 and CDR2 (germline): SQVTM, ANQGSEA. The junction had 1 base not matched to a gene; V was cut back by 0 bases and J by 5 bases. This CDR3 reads CSVEDQGDEQYF. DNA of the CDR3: TGCAGCGTTGAAGATCAGGGGGACGAGCAGTACTTC.

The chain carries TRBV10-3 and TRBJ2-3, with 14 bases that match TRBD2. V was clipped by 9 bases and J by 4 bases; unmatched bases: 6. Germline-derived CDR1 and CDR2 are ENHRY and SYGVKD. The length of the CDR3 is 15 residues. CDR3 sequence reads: CAIRTSGGLADTQYF. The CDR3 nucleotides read TGTGCCATAAGGACTAGCGGGGGGTTGGCAGATACGCAGTATTTT.

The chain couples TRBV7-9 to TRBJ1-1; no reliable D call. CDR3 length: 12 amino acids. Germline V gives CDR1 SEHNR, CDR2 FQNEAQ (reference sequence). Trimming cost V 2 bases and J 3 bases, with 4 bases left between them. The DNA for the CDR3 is TGTGCCAGCAGCTTAAGCTACACTGAAGCTTTCTTT. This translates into CASSLSYTEAFF.

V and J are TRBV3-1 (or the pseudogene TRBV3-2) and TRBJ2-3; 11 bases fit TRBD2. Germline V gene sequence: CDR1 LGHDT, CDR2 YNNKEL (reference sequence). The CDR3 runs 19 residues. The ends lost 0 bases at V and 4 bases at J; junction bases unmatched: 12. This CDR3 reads CASSQDLGASGGFPDTQYF. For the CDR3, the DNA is TGTGCCAGCAGCCAAGATCTTGGGGCTAGCGGGGGGTTCCCAGATACGCAGTATTTT.

CDR3: CASSTGTGGYNEQFF. As DNA, the CDR3 is TGTGCCAGTAGCACCGGGACAGGTGGATACAATGAGCAGTTCTTC. The rearrangement uses TRBV19 and TRBJ2-1; 8 bases are a match to TRBD1. Germline V CDR1 and CDR2: LNHDA, SQIVND (reference sequence). The V segment lost 6 bases and the J segment 4 bases; nucleotides outside the gene matches: 8. The CDR3 sequence is 15 residues long. Full variable domain (remainder filled in from reference TRBV19 and TRBJ2-1): DGGITQSPKYLFRKEGQNVTLSCEQNLNHDAMYWYRQDPGQGLRLIYYSQIVNDFQKGDIAEGYSVSREKKESFPLTVTSAQKNPTAFYLCASSTGTGGYNEQFFGPGTRLTVL.

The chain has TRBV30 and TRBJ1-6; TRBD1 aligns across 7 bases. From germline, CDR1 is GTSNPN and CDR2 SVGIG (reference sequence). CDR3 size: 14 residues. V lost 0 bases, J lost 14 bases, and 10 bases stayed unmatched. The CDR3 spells CAWSVKGAPEALHF. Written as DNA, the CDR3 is TGTGCCTGGAGTGTAAAGGGGGCTCCCGAGGCCCTCCACTTT.

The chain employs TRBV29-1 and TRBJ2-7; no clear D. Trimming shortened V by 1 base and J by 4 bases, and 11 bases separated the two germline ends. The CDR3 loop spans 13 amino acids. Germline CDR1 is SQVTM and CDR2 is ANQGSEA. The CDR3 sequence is CSVEGTVPYEQYF. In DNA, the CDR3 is TGCAGCGTTGAAGGTACGGTACCGTACGAGCAGTACTTC.

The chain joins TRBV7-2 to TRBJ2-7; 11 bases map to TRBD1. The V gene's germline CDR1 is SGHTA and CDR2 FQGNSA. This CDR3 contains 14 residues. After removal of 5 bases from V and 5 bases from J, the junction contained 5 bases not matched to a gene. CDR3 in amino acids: CASSQRTGGDEQYF. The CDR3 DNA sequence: TGTGCCAGCAGCCAAAGGACAGGGGGCGACGAGCAGTACTTC.

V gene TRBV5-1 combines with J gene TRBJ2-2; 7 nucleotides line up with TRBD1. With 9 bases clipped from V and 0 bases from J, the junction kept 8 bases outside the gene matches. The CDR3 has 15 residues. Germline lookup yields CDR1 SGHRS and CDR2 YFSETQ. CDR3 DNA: TGCGCCACCACACAGGGGACAGCGAACACCGGGGAGCTGTTTTTT. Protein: CATTQGTANTGELFF.

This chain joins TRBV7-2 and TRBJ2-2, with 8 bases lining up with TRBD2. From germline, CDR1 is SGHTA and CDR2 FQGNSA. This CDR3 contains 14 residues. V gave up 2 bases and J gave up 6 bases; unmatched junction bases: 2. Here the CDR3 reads CASSLPGGAGELFF. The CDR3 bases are TGTGCCAGCAGCTTACCGGGAGGGGCCGGGGAGCTGTTTTTT.

The chain's CDR3 is CSASWREFSQETQYF. In DNA form, the CDR3 reads TGCAGTGCTAGTTGGAGGGAGTTCTCCCAAGAGACCCAGTACTTC. The V call is TRBV20-1, the J call TRBJ2-5; tentative D call: TRBD2 (6 bases). This CDR3 has 15 amino acids. Trimming removed 3 bases from V and 1 base from J, with 15 bases in between. The germline V gene has CDR1 DFQATT and CDR2 SNEGSKA (reference sequence).

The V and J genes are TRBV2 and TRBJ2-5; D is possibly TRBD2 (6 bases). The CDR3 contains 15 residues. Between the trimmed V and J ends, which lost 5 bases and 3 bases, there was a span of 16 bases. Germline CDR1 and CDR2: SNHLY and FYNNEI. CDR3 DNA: TGTGCCAGCAGTAATCCGATGGGCGGGGAAGAGACCCAGTACTTC. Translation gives CASSNPMGGEETQYF.

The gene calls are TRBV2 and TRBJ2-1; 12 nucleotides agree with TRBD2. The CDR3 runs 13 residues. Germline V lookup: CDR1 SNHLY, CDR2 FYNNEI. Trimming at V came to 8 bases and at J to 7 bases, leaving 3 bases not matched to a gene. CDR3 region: CASLAGGVNEQFF. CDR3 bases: TGTGCCAGCCTAGCGGGGGGGGTAAATGAGCAGTTCTTC.

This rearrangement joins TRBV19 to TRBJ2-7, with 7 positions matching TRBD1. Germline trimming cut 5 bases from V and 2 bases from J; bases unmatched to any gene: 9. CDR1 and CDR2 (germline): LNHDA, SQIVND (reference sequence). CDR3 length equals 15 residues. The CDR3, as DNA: TGTGCCAGTAGTCCCCGGGGACAGAGAACCTACGAGCAGTACTTC. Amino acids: CASSPRGQRTYEQYF.

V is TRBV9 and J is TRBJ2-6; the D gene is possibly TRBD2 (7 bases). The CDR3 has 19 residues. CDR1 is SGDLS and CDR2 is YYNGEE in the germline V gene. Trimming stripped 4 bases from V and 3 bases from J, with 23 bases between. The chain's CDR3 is CASSPRGGRRSDGANVLTF. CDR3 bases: TGTGCCAGCAGCCCGAGGGGGGGTCGGCGGTCGGATGGGGCCAACGTCCTGACTTTC.